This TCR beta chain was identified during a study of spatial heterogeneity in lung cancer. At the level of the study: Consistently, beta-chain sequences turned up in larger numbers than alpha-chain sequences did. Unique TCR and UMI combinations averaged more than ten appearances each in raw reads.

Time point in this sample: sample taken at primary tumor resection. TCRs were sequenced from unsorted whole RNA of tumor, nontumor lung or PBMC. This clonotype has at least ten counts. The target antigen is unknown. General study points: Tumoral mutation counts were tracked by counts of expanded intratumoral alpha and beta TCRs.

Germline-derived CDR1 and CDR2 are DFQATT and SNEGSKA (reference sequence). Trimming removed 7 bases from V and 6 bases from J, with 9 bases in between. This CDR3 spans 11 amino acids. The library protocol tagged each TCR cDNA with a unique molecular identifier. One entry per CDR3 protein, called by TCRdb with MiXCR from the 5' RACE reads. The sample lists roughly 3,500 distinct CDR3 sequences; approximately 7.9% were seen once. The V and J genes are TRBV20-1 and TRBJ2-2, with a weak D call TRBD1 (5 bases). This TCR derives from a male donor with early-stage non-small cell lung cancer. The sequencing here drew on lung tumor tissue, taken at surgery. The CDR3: CSGQGSGELFF. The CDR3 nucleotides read TGCAGTGGGCAGGGATCCGGGGAGCTGTTTTTT.